This is a list of T cell receptor beta chains from one sample in a study of cytotoxic CD8 clonotypes in ibrutinib-treated CLL. Clones were sequenced by immunoSEQ multiplex PCR, and TCRdb holds only the in-frame ones, with some missing. The table lists 250,000 or so clones, about three quarters of them singletons, with approximately 15% in the top ten. The sample in question was PBMCs, obtained after 24 months of ibrutinib treatment. These receptors were taken from a human donor with chronic lymphocytic leukemia. CDR3s include the opening cysteine and the closing phenylalanine or tryptophan. A D gene is named only where the DNA matches it firmly. The listing skips clone size in some rows; elsewhere it reads once, few, many or a size class.

D	size	V	J	DNA	CDR3
NA	NA	TRBV6-5	TRBJ2-7	TGTGCCAGCAGTTACGGCGGCTCCGCTAGTCGCGAGCAGTACTTC	CASSYGGSASREQYF
TRBD1	NA	TRBV5-8	TRBJ1-2	TGTGCCAGCAGCCCCGGCGCCAGGGGGTTTGGGATAAACTATGGCTACACCTTC	CASSPGARGFGINYGYTF
TRBD2	NA	TRBV9	TRBJ2-1	TGTGCCAGCAGCGTTTCGGGATCGGGACTAGCGGTGGTAGGGAATGAGCAGTTCTTC	CASSVSGSGLAVVGNEQFF
NA	NA	TRBV27	TRBJ2-7	TGTGCCAGCAGCCTAAGGGTCGGACACCTATCCTACGAGCAGTACTTC	CASSLRVGHLSYEQYF
TRBD2	NA	TRBV4-2	TRBJ2-1	TGTGCCAGCCAGGGAAAAACTAGCGGGAGGGCCGATGAGCAGTTCTTC	CASQGKTSGRADEQFF
TRBD2	NA	TRBV6-1	TRBJ2-7	TGTGCCAGCAGTGTCAGACTAGCGGGGACGAGTTACGAGCAGTACTTC	CASSVRLAGTSYEQYF
TRBD1	NA	TRBV13	TRBJ2-7	TGTGCCAGCAGCTTCCGGGACAGAACTCTCTACGAGCAGTACTTC	CASSFRDRTLYEQYF
NA	once	TRBV15	TRBJ2-7	TGTGCCACCAGCAGAGGGACAAACGAGCAGTACTTC	CATSRGTNEQYF
NA	NA	TRBV6-4	TRBJ2-6	TGTGCCAGCAGTGGTGGGGCCAACGTCCTGACTTTC	CASSGGANVLTF
NA	NA	TRBV7-8	TRBJ2-7	TGTGCCAGCAGCGTGACCTACGAGCAGTACTTC	CASSVTYEQYF
NA	NA	TRBV5-4	TRBJ2-1	TGTGCCAGCAGCTTTGCGGGAACCTACAATGAGCAGTTCTTC	CASSFAGTYNEQFF
NA	NA	TRBV4-3	TRBJ1-3	TGCGCCAGCAGCCAAGAAGCTCTTCAGCCTGGAAACACCATATATTTT	CASSQEALQPGNTIYF
NA	NA	TRBV28	TRBJ1-4	TGTGCCAGCCTCGGGACGGAGGCCCCAACTAATGAAAAACTGTTTTTT	CASLGTEAPTNEKLFF
NA	NA	TRBV5-8	TRBJ2-3	TGTGCCAGCAGCCCTATGGGGATGGGAGATACGCAGTATTTT	CASSPMGMGDTQYF
NA	NA	TRBV27	TRBJ2-7	TGTGCCAGCAGTTCTAGCGCCCCCGGGGAGCAGTACTTC	CASSSSAPGEQYF
NA	few	TRBV29-1	TRBJ2-1	TGCAGCGTTGAAGTCGGGGCGGGTTACAATGAGCAGTTCTTC	CSVEVGAGYNEQFF
NA	NA	TRBV7-2	TRBJ2-1	TGTGCCAGCAGCTTATACCGAAATCCTTACAATGAGCAGTTCTTC	CASSLYRNPYNEQFF
NA	few	TRBV10-2	TRBJ2-7	TGCGCCAGCAGTCCTTGGGCTATCTCCTACGAGCAGTACTTC	CASSPWAISYEQYF
TRBD1	NA	TRBV13	TRBJ2-1	TGTGCCAGCAGCGAAACAGGGGCCCCTAGCTCCTACAATGAGCAGTTCTTC	CASSETGAPSSYNEQFF
NA	NA	TRBV7-3	TRBJ2-1	TGTGCCAGCAGCCCGGGCCGCGGGACGGGGCATGAGCAGTTCTTC	CASSPGRGTGHEQFF
NA	NA	TRBV15	TRBJ2-5	TGTGCCACCAGCAGAGGGTCTTCGCATCAGGGGATAGGAGAGACCCAGTACTTC	CATSRGSSHQGIGETQYF
TRBD1	NA	TRBV7-9	TRBJ1-2	TGTGCCAGCAGCTTAGGACAGGGAGTGGATGGCTACACCTTC	CASSLGQGVDGYTF
TRBD2	NA	TRBV7-3	TRBJ2-2	TGTGCCAGCAGCTTGACCCCTACTAGCGGGAGGAACACCGGGGAGCTGTTTTTT	CASSLTPTSGRNTGELFF
NA	NA	TRBV7-2	TRBJ2-1	TGTGCCAGCAGCCAGCCCGGGTGGAATGAGCAGTTCTTC	CASSQPGWNEQFF
NA	NA	TRBV12-5	TRBJ2-1	TGTGCTAGTGGTTTGGGGACTGAAGGTGTTGAGCAGTTCTTC	CASGLGTEGVEQFF
NA	NA	TRBV9	TRBJ2-3	TGTGCCAGCAGCGTAGGGGACTGGGGCACAGATACGCAGTATTTT	CASSVGDWGTDTQYF
NA	NA	TRBV28	TRBJ1-1	TGTGCCAGCAGCCCCGTAGGCCGGGTGGCTTTCTTT	CASSPVGRVAFF
TRBD1	NA	TRBV19	TRBJ2-5	TGTGCCAGTAGTGCGGACAGGGAAGAGACCCAGTACTTC	CASSADREETQYF
NA	NA	TRBV10-3	TRBJ2-5	TGTGCCTCCAAGGGTCAAGAGACCCAGTACTTC	CASKGQETQYF
NA	few	TRBV19	TRBJ1-4	TGTGCCAGTAGTACACCTAATGAAAAACTGTTTTTT	CASSTPNEKLFF
NA	NA	TRBV5-1	TRBJ1-4	TGCGCCAGCAGCCCGGAGGGTGCAACTAATGAAAAACTGTTTTTT	CASSPEGATNEKLFF
NA	NA	TRBV27	TRBJ1-1	TGTGCCAGCAGAGGCCGGGAGAAAACAATTGAAGCTTTCTTT	CASRGREKTIEAFF
TRBD1	NA	TRBV27	TRBJ2-4	TGTGCCAGCAGTACGCTGACAGGGGCGGCAGACATTCAGTACTTC	CASSTLTGAADIQYF
NA	NA	TRBV14	TRBJ2-2	TGTGCCAGCAGCCAAGATTTAGGGGAGCTGTTTTTT	CASSQDLGELFF
NA	NA	TRBV29-1	TRBJ2-7	TGCAGCGTTGAAGAACCGGGGTTCGAGCAGTACTTC	CSVEEPGFEQYF
TRBD2	NA	TRBV11-2	TRBJ2-1	TGTGCCAGCAGCTTAGAAGGTAGCGGGATTTGTGGGAAGTTCTTC	CASSLEGSGICGKFF
TRBD2	NA	TRBV28	TRBJ2-1	TGTGCCAGCAGTTTATCGGGACTAGGGGGCAATGAGCAGTTCTTC	CASSLSGLGGNEQFF
NA	NA	TRBV7-8	TRBJ1-5	TGTGCCAGCAGCTTATATAAGACCACCAGCAATCAGCCCCAGCATTTT	CASSLYKTTSNQPQHF
NA	NA	TRBV5-1	TRBJ2-7	TGCGCCAGCAGCTTGGCGCCCCAGACCTACGAGCAGTACTTC	CASSLAPQTYEQYF
NA	few	TRBV15	TRBJ2-3	TGTGCCACCAGCCAGGCGGCAGATACGCAGTATTTT	CATSQAADTQYF
TRBD1	few	TRBV27	TRBJ1-5	TGTGCCAGCAGAAGAGGGGACAGGGGTGCGCCCCAGCATTTT	CASRRGDRGAPQHF
TRBD2	NA	TRBV9	TRBJ2-5	TGTGCCAGCAGCGCAACTAGCGGGAGCCGAGAGACCCAGTACTTC	CASSATSGSRETQYF
NA	NA	TRBV5-8	TRBJ2-5	TGTGCCAGCAGCCCCGGGACTCAAGAGACCCAGTACTTC	CASSPGTQETQYF
NA	NA	TRBV28	TRBJ1-5	TGTGCCAGCAGTTTACGGGGGTTTGGGCAGCCCCAGCATTTT	CASSLRGFGQPQHF
NA	NA	TRBV28	TRBJ2-3	TGTGCCAGCAGTTCGCCCACAGATACGCAGTATTTT	CASSSPTDTQYF
NA	NA	TRBV27	TRBJ2-7	TGTGCCAGCAGTTTACGGACACCGACCTCCTACGAGCAGTACTTC	CASSLRTPTSYEQYF
NA	NA	TRBV7-9	TRBJ2-7	TGTGCCAGCAGCCAAGAAAAAGCGGACGAGCAGTACTTC	CASSQEKADEQYF
NA	once	TRBV5-6	TRBJ2-1	TGTGCCAGCAGCTTCTTCCCGGGAGAGCAGTTCTTC	CASSFFPGEQFF
TRBD2	NA	TRBV9	TRBJ2-7	TGTGCCAGCAGTTCTGGACTAGCGGCCGCCTACGAGCAGTACTTC	CASSSGLAAAYEQYF
NA	NA	TRBV4-2	TRBJ2-7	TGTGCCAGCAGCCAAGATACTAGGGAGCGTTCTCCCACCTACGAGCAGTACTTC	CASSQDTRERSPTYEQYF
TRBD2	NA	TRBV2	TRBJ2-1	TGTGCCAGCACTTCCGGGGGGAGGTCCTACAATGAGCAGTTCTTC	CASTSGGRSYNEQFF
TRBD1	NA	TRBV6-5	TRBJ1-4	TGTGCCAGTAGTGGGACAGGGTTTGAAAAACTGTTTTTT	CASSGTGFEKLFF
NA	NA	TRBV29-1	TRBJ2-7	TGCAGCGTTGTTTGGGCGGTCCGTCCCGAGCAGTACTTC	CSVVWAVRPEQYF
TRBD1	NA	TRBV7-9	TRBJ2-7	TGTGCCAGCAGCTCCGGGACAGGGAACGAGCAGTACTTC	CASSSGTGNEQYF
NA	NA	TRBV4-1	TRBJ2-7	TGCGCCAGCAGCCAAGATCCGCCGGCGACCAGTGCCTACGAGCAGTACTTC	CASSQDPPATSAYEQYF
TRBD2	few	TRBV7-2	TRBJ2-1	TGTGCCAGCAGCGGACTAGCGGGTTCCTCCTACAATGAGCAGTTCTTC	CASSGLAGSSYNEQFF
NA	NA	TRBV28	TRBJ1-1	TGTGCCAGCAGTTTTCCCAGACAGAACACTGAAGCTTTCTTT	CASSFPRQNTEAFF
NA	few	TRBV29-1	TRBJ2-7	TGCAGCGCAGAAGAATCCTACGAGCAGTACTTC	CSAEESYEQYF
NA	NA	TRBV27	TRBJ1-1	TGTGCCAGCAGTTTAGGGGTAGCTGGGACTGAAGCTTTCTTT	CASSLGVAGTEAFF
NA	NA	TRBV5-1	TRBJ2-2	TGCGCCAGCAGCCTGATGGACCACAATACCGGGGAGCTGTTTTTT	CASSLMDHNTGELFF